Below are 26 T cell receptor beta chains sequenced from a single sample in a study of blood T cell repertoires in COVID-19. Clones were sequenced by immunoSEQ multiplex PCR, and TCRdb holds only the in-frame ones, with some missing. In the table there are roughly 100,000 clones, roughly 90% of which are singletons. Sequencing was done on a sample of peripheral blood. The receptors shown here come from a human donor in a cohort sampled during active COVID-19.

CDR3 amino acids: CASSQGVASDPPDNEQFF. CDR3 sequence (DNA): TGTGCCAGCAGCCAAGGTGTGGCCAGCGACCCACCCGACAATGAGCAGTTCTTC. This chain uses TRBV14 with TRBJ2-1, with D unclear. In germline, CDR1 is SGHDN, CDR2 FVKESK. V lost 1 base, J lost 5 bases, and 21 bases lay in between. The CDR3 covers 18 residues.

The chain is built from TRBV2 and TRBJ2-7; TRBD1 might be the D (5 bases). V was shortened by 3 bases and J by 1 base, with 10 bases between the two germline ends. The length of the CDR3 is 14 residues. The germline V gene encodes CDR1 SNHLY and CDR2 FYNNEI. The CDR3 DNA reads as TGTGCCAGCAGTGACAGGGTTAGGTCCTACGAGCAGTACTTC. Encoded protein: CASSDRVRSYEQYF.

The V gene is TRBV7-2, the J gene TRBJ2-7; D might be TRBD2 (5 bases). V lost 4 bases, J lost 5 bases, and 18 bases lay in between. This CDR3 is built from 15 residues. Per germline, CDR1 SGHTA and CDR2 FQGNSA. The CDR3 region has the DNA TGTGCCAGCAGCTCCCAAGGAGGTCGAGGCCACGAGCAGTACTTC. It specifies CASSSQGGRGHEQYF.

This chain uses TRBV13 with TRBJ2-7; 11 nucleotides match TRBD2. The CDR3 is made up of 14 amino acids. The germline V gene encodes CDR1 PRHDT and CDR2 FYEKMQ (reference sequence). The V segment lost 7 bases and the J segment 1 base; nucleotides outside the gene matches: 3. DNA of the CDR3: TGTGCCAGCACCCCTAGCGGGAGGTCCTACGAGCAGTACTTC. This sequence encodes CASTPSGRSYEQYF.

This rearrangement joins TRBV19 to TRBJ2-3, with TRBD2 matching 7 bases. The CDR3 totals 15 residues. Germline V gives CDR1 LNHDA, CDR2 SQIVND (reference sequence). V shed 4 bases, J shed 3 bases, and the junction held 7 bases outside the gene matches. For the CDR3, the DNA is TGTGCCAGTAGTAATGGACTAGTTAGTACAGATACGCAGTATTTT. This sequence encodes CASSNGLVSTDTQYF.

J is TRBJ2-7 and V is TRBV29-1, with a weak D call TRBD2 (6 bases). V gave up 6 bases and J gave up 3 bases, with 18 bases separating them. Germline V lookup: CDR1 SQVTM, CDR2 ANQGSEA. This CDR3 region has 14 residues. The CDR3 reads CSVAFSGGDYEQYF. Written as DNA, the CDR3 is TGCAGCGTCGCCTTTAGCGGAGGAGACTACGAGCAGTACTTC.

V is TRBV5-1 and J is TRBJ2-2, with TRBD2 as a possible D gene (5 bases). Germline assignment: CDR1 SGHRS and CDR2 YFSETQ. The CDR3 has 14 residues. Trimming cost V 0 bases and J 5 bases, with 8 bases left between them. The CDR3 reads CASSLGEITGELFF. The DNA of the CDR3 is TGCGCCAGCAGCTTGGGGGAGATTACCGGGGAGCTGTTTTTT.

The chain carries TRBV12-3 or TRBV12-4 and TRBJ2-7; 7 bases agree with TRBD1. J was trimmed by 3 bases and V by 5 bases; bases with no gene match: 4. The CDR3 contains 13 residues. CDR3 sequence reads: CASSPAGGYEQYF. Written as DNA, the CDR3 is TGTGCCAGCAGTCCCGCAGGGGGCTACGAGCAGTACTTC.

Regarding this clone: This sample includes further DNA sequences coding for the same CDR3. The DNA for the CDR3 is TGTGCCAGTAGTATAACCGGGACAGATAATCAGCCCCAGCATTTT. This codes for CASSITGTDNQPQHF. The V and J genes are TRBV19 and TRBJ1-5, with 7 bases identical to TRBD1. The CDR3 covers 15 residues. The V gene end was trimmed by 2 bases and the J gene end by 4 bases; junction bases not matched to a gene: 5. Looked up from germline, CDR1 is LNHDA and CDR2 is SQIVND (reference sequence).

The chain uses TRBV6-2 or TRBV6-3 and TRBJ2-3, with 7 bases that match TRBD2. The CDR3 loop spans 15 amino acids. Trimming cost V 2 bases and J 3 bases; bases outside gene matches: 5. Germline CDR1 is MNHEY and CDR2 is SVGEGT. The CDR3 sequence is CASSYSGVRTDTQYF. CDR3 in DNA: TGTGCCAGCAGTTACAGCGGGGTGAGGACAGATACGCAGTATTTT.

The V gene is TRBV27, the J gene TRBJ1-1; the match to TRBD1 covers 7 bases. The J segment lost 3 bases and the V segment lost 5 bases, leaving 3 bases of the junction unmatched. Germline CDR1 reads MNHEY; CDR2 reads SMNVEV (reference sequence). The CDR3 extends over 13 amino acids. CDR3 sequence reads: CASSAQGDTEAFF. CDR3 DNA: TGTGCCAGCAGTGCCCAGGGGGACACTGAAGCTTTCTTT.

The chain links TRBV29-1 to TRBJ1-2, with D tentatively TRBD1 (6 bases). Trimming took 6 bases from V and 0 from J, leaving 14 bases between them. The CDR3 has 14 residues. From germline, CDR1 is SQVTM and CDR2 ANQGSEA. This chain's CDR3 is CSVPQRTANYGYTF. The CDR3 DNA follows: TGCAGCGTACCCCAGAGGACAGCTAACTATGGCTACACCTTC.

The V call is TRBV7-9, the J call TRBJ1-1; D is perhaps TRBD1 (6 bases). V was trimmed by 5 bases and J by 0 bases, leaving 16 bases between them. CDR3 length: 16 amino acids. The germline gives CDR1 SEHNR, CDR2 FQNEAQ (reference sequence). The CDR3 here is CASSPVKGDLNTEAFF. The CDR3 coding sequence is TGTGCCAGCAGCCCGGTAAAGGGGGATTTGAACACTGAAGCTTTCTTT.

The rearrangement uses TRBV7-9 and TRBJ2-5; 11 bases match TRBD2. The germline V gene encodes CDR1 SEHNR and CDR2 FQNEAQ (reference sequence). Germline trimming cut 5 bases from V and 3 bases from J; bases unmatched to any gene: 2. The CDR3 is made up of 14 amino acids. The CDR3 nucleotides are TGTGCCAGCAGCCCGGGACTAGCGGAAGAGACCCAGTACTTC. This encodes CASSPGLAEETQYF.

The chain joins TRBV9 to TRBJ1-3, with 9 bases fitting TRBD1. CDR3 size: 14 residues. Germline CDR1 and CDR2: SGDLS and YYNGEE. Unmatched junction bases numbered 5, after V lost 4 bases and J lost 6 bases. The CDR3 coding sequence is TGTGCCAGCAGCACGGGACAGGGCGTAAACACCATATATTTT. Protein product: CASSTGQGVNTIYF.

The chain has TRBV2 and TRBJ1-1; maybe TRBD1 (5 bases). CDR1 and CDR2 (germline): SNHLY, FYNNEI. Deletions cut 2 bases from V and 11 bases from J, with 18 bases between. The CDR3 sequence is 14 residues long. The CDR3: CASSEQGGAGGAFF. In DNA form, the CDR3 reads TGTGCCAGCAGTGAACAGGGAGGGGCTGGAGGGGCTTTCTTT.

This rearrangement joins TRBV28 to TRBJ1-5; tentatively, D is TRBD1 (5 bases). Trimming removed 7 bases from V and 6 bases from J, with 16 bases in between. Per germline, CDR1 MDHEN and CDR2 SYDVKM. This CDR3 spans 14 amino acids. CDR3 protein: CASKAGQGGQPQHF. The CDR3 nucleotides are TGTGCCAGCAAAGCGGGTCAGGGAGGTCAGCCCCAGCATTTT.

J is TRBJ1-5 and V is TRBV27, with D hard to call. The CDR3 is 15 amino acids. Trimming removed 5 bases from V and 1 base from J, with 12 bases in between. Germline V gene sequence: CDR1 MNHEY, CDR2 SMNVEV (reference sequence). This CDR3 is CASSLAGLSNQPQHF. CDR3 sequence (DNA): TGTGCCAGCAGTCTCGCGGGTCTCAGCAATCAGCCCCAGCATTTT.

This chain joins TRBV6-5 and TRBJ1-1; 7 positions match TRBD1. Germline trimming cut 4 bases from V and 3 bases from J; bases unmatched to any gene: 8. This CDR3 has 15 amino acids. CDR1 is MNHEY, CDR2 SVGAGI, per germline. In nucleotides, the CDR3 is TGTGCCAGCAGTTTGACGACAGGGTGGGACACTGAAGCTTTCTTT. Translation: CASSLTTGWDTEAFF.

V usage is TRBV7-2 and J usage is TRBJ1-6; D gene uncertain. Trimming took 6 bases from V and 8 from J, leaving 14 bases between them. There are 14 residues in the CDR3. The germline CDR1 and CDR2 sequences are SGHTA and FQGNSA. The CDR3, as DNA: TGTGCCAGCAGACCACCGCTCGGTTATTCACCCCTCCACTTT. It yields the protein CASRPPLGYSPLHF.

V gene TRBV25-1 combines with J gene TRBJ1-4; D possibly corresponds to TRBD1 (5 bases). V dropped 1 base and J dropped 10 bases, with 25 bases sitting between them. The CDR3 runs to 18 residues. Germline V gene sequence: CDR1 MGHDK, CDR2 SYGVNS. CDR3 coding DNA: TGTGCCAGCAGTGAATGGGGGGACGCAACACACCCCCTTGGAAAACTGTTTTTT. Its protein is CASSEWGDATHPLGKLFF.

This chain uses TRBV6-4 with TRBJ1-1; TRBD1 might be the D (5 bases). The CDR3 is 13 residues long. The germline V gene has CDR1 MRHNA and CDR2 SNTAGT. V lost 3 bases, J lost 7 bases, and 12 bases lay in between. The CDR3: CASSELIGGEAFF. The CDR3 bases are TGTGCCAGCAGTGAATTGATCGGGGGTGAAGCTTTCTTT.

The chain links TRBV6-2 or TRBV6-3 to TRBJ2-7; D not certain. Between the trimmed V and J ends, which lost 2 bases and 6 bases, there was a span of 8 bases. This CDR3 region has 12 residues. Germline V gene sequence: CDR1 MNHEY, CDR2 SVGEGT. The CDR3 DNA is TGTGCCAGCAGTTACATGTCGGTCGAGCAGTACTTC. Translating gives CASSYMSVEQYF.

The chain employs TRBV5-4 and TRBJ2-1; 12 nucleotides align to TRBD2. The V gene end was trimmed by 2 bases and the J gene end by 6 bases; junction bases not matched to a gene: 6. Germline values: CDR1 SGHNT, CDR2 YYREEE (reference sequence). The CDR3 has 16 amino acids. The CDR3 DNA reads TGTGCCAGCAGCTTTAGGAGACTAGCGGGAGTCAATGAGCAGTTCTTC. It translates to CASSFRRLAGVNEQFF.

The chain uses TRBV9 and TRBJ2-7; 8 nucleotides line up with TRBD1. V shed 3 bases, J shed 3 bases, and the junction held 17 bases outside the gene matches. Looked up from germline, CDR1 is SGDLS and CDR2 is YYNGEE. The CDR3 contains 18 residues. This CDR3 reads CASSGGVDRDRPNYEQYF. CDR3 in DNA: TGTGCCAGCAGCGGGGGGGTGGACAGGGACAGGCCTAACTACGAGCAGTACTTC.

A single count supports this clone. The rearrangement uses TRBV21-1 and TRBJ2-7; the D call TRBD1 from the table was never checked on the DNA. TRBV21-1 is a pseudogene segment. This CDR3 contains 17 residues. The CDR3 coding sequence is TGTGCCAGCATTCAAAGACAGGGTCTAGTTCCAGGCAAACACCAGTACTTC. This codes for CASIQRQGLVPGKHQYF.